The clone carrying this T cell receptor beta chain was seen a handful of times. This record comes from a study of blood T cell repertoires in COVID-19. Overall study: Sources were T cells, B-cell-depleted T cells, or PBMCs; the material itself was cDNA or gDNA.

Per the germline V gene, CDR1 is SGDLS and CDR2 is YYNGEE. There are 15 residues in the CDR3. Germline trimming cut 4 bases from V and 3 bases from J; bases unmatched to any gene: 7. Original processing notes: From reference gene primer amplification, estimates of nucleated cell counts were derived. Only in-frame clones appear in the TCRdb table, and some are missing; sequencing was by immunoSEQ multiplex PCR. That table is the source of V, J and clone size, and D and trimming were worked out from the DNA. The sample contains approximately 72,000 clones, around nine tenths of which appear only once. Sequencing was carried out using peripheral blood. The sequence was collected from a woman aged 55-70 years with acute or convalescent COVID-19. V gene TRBV9 combines with J gene TRBJ1-1, with 9 bases lining up with TRBD1. CDR3 region: CASSFGTGKDTEAFF. The CDR3 DNA reads TGTGCCAGCAGCTTTGGGACAGGGAAGGACACTGAAGCTTTCTTT.